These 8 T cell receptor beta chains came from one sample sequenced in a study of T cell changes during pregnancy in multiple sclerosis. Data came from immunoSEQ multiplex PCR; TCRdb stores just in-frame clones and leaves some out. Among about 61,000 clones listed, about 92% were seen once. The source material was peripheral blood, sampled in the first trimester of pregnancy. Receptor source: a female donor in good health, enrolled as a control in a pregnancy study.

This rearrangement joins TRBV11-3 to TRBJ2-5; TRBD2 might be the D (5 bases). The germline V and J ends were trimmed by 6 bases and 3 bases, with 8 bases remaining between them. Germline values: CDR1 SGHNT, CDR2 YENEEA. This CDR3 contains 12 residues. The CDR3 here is CASREAEETQYF. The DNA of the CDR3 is TGTGCCAGCAGGGAAGCGGAAGAGACCCAGTACTTC.

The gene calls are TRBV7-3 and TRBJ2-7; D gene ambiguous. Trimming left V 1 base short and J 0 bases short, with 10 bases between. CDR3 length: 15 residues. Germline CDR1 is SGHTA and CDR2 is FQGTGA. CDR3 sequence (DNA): TGTGCCAGCAGCTTAATGGGCTCGAGCTCCTACGAGCAGTACTTC. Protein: CASSLMGSSSYEQYF.

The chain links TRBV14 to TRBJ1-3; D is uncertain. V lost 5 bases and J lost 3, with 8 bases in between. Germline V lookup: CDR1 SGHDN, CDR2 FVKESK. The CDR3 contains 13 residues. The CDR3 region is CASSATRGNTIYF. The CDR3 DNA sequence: TGTGCCAGCAGCGCAACGCGTGGAAACACCATATATTTT.

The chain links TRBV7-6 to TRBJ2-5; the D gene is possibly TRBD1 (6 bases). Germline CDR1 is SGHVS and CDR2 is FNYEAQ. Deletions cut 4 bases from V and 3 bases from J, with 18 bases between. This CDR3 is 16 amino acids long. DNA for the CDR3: TGTGCCAGCAGCTCCAGGGGCCTACGAGTAAAAGAGACCCAGTACTTC. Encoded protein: CASSSRGLRVKETQYF.

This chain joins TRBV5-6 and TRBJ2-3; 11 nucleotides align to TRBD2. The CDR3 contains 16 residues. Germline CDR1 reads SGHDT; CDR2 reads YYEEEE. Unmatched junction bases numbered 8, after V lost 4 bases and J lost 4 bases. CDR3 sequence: CASSRETSGVPDTQYF. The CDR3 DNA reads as TGTGCCAGCAGCCGAGAGACTAGCGGGGTTCCAGATACGCAGTATTTT.

The CDR3 sequence: CASSLVVDNEQFF. As DNA, the CDR3 is TGCGCCAGCAGCTTGGTTGTAGACAATGAGCAGTTCTTC. This sequence joins TRBV5-1 and TRBJ2-1; D remains ambiguous. Germline V lookup: CDR1 SGHRS, CDR2 YFSETQ. V was pared by 0 bases and J by 5 bases, with 6 bases between. This CDR3 region has 13 residues.

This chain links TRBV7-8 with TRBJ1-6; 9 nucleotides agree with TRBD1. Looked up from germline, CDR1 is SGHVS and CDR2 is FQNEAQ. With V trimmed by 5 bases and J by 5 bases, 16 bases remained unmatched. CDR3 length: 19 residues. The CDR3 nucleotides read TGTGCCAGCAGCCAATCACAACCGGGACAGGGAAAGAATAATTCACCCCTCCACTTT. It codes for CASSQSQPGQGKNNSPLHF. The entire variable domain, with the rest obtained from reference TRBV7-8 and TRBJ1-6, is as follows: GAGVSQSPRYKVAKRGQDVALRCDPISGHVSLFWYQQALGQGPEFLTYFQNEAQLDKSGLPSDRFFAERPEGSVSTLKIQRTQQEDSAVYLCASSQSQPGQGKNNSPLHFGNGTRLTVT.

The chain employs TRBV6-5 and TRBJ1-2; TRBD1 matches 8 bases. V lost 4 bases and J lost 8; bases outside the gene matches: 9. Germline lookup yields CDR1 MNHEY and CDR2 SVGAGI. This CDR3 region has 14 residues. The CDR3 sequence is CASSSRRGLRGYTF. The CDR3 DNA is TGTGCCAGCAGTTCCCGCAGGGGGCTAAGAGGCTACACCTTC.